Listed here are 17 T cell receptor beta chains from one sample, sequenced in a study of blood T cells in healthy people across ages (dated by TCRdb to about 2015). Libraries were made using 5' RACE. The reads were generated on an Illumina HiSeq 2500. A second PCR of about 6 to 11 cycles was performed with a sample-barcoded 5' primer and a J-beta primer mix. TCRdb reprocessing: public reads trimmed at Q25 with fastp, clones called with MiXCR, in-frame beta chains kept. Each CDR3 protein appears once, grouped with its most common genes and DNA. This sample is represented by hundreds of thousands of distinct CDR3 sequences; around 34% of them were singletons. The ten most abundant clones make up approximately 12% of the sample. The sample consisted of blood. All receptors derive from a man younger than 35 in good health.

The rearrangement links TRBV14 to TRBJ1-6; a possible D gene is TRBD1 (6 bases). V was shortened by 2 bases and J by 10 bases, with 12 bases between the two germline ends. CDR1 and CDR2 from the germline V gene are SGHDN and FVKESK. The length of the CDR3 is 14 residues. CDR3 bases: TGTGCCAGCAGCCAACGGGACAATCCCTCACCCCTCCACTTT. Residues: CASSQRDNPSPLHF.

The J gene is TRBJ1-1, the V gene TRBV20-1; D gene unclear. The length of the CDR3 is 10 residues. Germline V gene lookup returns CDR1 DFQATT and CDR2 SNEGSKA (reference sequence). The ends were cut back, 6 bases at V and 8 bases at J, with 10 bases in the middle. The CDR3 DNA is TGCAGTGCCCCCCCCCTGGAAGCTTTCTTT. Translation gives CSAPPLEAFF.

This clonotype was observed a handful of times. V gene TRBV19 combines with J gene TRBJ2-3; 8 positions agree with TRBD1. Trimming removed 5 bases from V and 0 bases from J; junction bases left unmatched: 4. Germline CDR1 LNHDA, CDR2 SQIVND (reference sequence). The CDR3 is made up of 15 amino acids. This chain's CDR3 is CASSPGGRSTDTQYF. The CDR3 DNA reads TGTGCCAGTAGTCCAGGGGGCAGGAGCACAGATACGCAGTATTTT.

The CDR3 coding sequence is TGTGCCATCAGTGACACTAGCGGACACCAAGAGACCCAGTTCTTC. This codes for CAISDTSGHQETQFF. The genes are TRBV10-3 and TRBJ2-5; the match to TRBD2 covers 8 bases. Gene TRBJ2-1 matches the end of the DNA better, so the J call may be wrong. CDR1 and CDR2 from the germline V gene are ENHRY and SYGVKD. The CDR3 totals 15 residues.

Concerning this clonotype: An end of the junction does not agree with germline; a read error may underlie this. The V call is TRBV19, the J call TRBJ2-1; D may correspond to TRBD1 or TRBD2 (5 bases each). The germline V gene encodes CDR1 LNHDA and CDR2 SQIVND (reference sequence). This CDR3 comprises 15 residues. The CDR3 bases are TGTGCCAGTAGCCTGGGACCTAGCTCCCACAATGAGCAGTTCTTC. Translation gives CASSLGPSSHNEQFF.

The chain combines TRBV29-1 with TRBJ2-5; the D gene is possibly TRBD1 (6 bases). The germline gives CDR1 SQVTM, CDR2 ANQGSEA. V gave up 6 bases and J gave up 9 bases, with 17 bases separating them. This CDR3 comprises 12 residues. CDR3 sequence: CSVKQGIEAQYF. Here the CDR3 DNA reads TGCAGCGTAAAACAGGGTATTGAGGCCCAGTACTTC.

This clonotype has a count of ten or more. Here the CDR3 DNA reads TGCAGTGCTATCTCGGGGGGCGGGGAGACCCAGTACTTC. It encodes CSAISGGGETQYF. The genes are TRBV20-1 and TRBJ2-5; possible D gene TRBD2, 7 bases. The CDR3 totals 13 residues. With 4 bases removed from V and 5 bases from J, the gap between germline ends came to 14 bases. Germline V lookup: CDR1 DFQATT, CDR2 SNEGSKA (reference sequence).

This clonotype was detected many times. The J gene is TRBJ2-5, the V gene TRBV20-1; a weak D match, TRBD2 (5 bases). Between the trimmed V and J ends, which lost 3 bases and 3 bases, there was a span of 11 bases. The CDR3 length is 13 residues. The V gene's germline CDR1 is DFQATT and CDR2 SNEGSKA (reference sequence). CDR3 nucleotide sequence: TGCAGTGCTAGTCCCGTGAGGGAAGAGACCCAGTACTTC. Encoded protein: CSASPVREETQYF.

This clonotype has at least ten counts. The chain couples TRBV6-2 or TRBV6-3 to TRBJ2-3, with 10 positions matching TRBD2. The CDR3 has 18 amino acids. Germline V gives CDR1 MNHEY, CDR2 SVGEGT. Trimming took 6 bases from V and 1 from J; bases not matched to a gene: 13. The CDR3 spells CASSLTKSGTSGTDTQYF. Written as DNA, the CDR3 is TGTGCCAGCAGCCTCACTAAGTCCGGGACTAGCGGCACAGATACGCAGTATTTT.

For this clonotype: Just one base apart from a much larger clone, this may be a read error. The chain is built from TRBV5-5 and TRBJ2-5; no clear D gene. Judging by the DNA end, TRBJ2-1 fits better; the J call may be wrong. Germline CDR1 and CDR2: SGHKS and YYEKEE (reference sequence). The CDR3 has 15 residues. This chain's CDR3 is CASSLAFRESETQFF. CDR3 in DNA: TGTGCCAGCAGCTTGGCCTTTAGGGAATCCGAGACCCAGTTCTTC.

At least ten counts were recorded for this clonotype. J is TRBJ2-5 and V is TRBV20-1; tentative D call: TRBD1 (6 bases). CDR1 is DFQATT and CDR2 is SNEGSKA in the germline V gene (reference sequence). V shed 3 bases and J shed 2 bases, with 19 bases lying between them. The CDR3 consists of 16 residues. The CDR3 sequence: CSASPATGTHQETQYF. The CDR3 DNA reads as TGCAGTGCTAGTCCCGCCACAGGGACCCATCAAGAGACCCAGTACTTC.

This chain connects TRBV27 to TRBJ1-1; unclear D gene. The CDR3 has 12 amino acids. Germline V lookup: CDR1 MNHEY, CDR2 SMNVEV (reference sequence). Deletions cut 4 bases from V and 8 bases from J, with 11 bases between. DNA for the CDR3: TGTGCCAGCAGTTCCGAATCTGGAGAAGCTTTCTTT. It specifies CASSSESGEAFF.

The gene calls are TRBV7-9 and TRBJ2-5; 7 nucleotides line up with TRBD1. The DNA end is a closer match to TRBJ2-7, so the J assignment may be wrong. CDR3 length equals 14 residues. From germline, CDR1 is SEHNR and CDR2 FQNEAQ (reference sequence). CDR3 bases: TGTGCCAGCAGCGTACAGGGACAGTGGTACGAGCAGTACTTC. Its translation: CASSVQGQWYEQYF.

This sequence joins TRBV27 and TRBJ1-2; maybe TRBD1 (6 bases). CDR1 MNHEY and CDR2 SMNVEV come from the germline V gene (reference sequence). The CDR3 consists of 14 residues. Trimming removed 2 bases at V and 7 bases at J, with 14 bases between. The CDR3 DNA reads TGTGCCAGCAGTTTAAGGGGGGCGCGCTCTGGCTACACCTTC. It specifies CASSLRGARSGYTF.

This clonotype was seen a handful of times. The V gene is TRBV20-1, the J gene TRBJ2-4; either TRBD1 or TRBD2 may supply D (5 bases each). Deletions cut 1 base from V and 1 base from J, with 8 bases between. The germline V gene has CDR1 DFQATT and CDR2 SNEGSKA (reference sequence). The CDR3 is made up of 14 amino acids. The DNA for the CDR3 is TGCAGTGCTAGAGGAGGGGAGGCCAAAAACATTCAGTACTTC. This translates into CSARGGEAKNIQYF.

This clonotype appeared a few times. J is TRBJ2-5 and V is TRBV5-1; TRBD1 or TRBD2 may be the D gene (5 bases each). The V gene lost 9 bases and the J gene lost 3 bases, with 15 bases spanning the gap. Per germline, CDR1 SGHRS and CDR2 YFSETQ. CDR3 length: 13 residues. CDR3 in DNA: TGCGCCAACTTTACCCAGGGAGAAGAGACCCAGTACTTC. It codes for CANFTQGEETQYF.

This clonotype occurred a few times. The chain links TRBV10-3 to TRBJ1-1, with D maybe TRBD1 (5 bases). Germline CDR1 reads ENHRY; CDR2 reads SYGVKD. CDR3 size: 13 residues. V shed 11 bases and J shed 0 bases, with 13 bases lying between them. The CDR3 here is CALREDMNTEAFF. The DNA for the CDR3 is TGTGCCCTGCGGGAGGACATGAACACTGAAGCTTTCTTT.